The present T cell receptor beta chain was sequenced within a study of blood T cell repertoires in COVID-19 (dated by TCRdb to about 2020). For context, the study as a whole: The collaborator samples originated in the United States, Italy and Spain and spanned the acute and convalescent phases of COVID-19. The material from the prospective study consisted of cDNA or gDNA derived from T cells, B-cell-depleted T cells, or PBMCs. Deeply sampled blood TCRbeta repertoires from subjects exposed to, actively infected with, or recovered from COVID-19 were included in the dataset. The repertoires were made available in a free public database intended to serve as a resource for research on the immune response to SARS-CoV-2. Samples came from the ongoing ImmuneRACE study (first 160 participants) plus 1,254 subjects from 6 global collaborators. The sample metadata nearly always contained a de-identified subject ID, COVID-19 status, age in years and sex. Where available, HLA class I and class II types were obtained from metadata supplied by the sample provider rather than from assay-based typing.

At one collaborating source in Seattle, patients were enrolled during active infection and were followed longitudinally through the course of disease. Collaborating institutions collected whole blood in K2EDTA tubes following their own protocols. For TCRbeta analysis, collaborator samples were shipped as frozen whole blood, as isolated PBMCs, or as DNA extracted from either sample type. TCRbeta CDR3 regions were amplified from genomic DNA by means of the immunoSEQ Assay, a bias-controlled multiplex PCR. Per the source publication's procedure: Within the assay, amplification of reference gene primers was used to estimate how many nucleated cells each sample contained. To quantify the absolute abundance of each unique TCRbeta CDR3 rearrangement, sequence reads were collapsed and filtered. For each sample, productive Simpson clonality was calculated as the square root of Simpson's diversity index across productive rearrangements. As stored in TCRdb, this immuneACCESS dataset retains in-frame rearrangements with V and J assigned. A fraction of the clones does not appear; measured against another copy, unresolved V genes explain less than half of the discrepancy, and the remainder lacks a known reason. V and J calls plus clone size are reproduced from that table; the DNA served to infer D and trimming. This sample comprises about 180,000 clones, 79% of them detected only once. Together, the top ten hold 8.1% of the sample.

Turning to this clone: Its antigen is still unknown. Within one base of it there is no much larger clone, and no base qualities were kept.

The paper's findings and limits, for the study overall: Clinical and demographic metadata were provided uncurated, with the amount varying by source and participant.

The sample comprised peripheral blood. The sequence derives from a woman aged 55 to 70 with COVID-19, enrolled during active disease.

The encoded CDR3 is CASSLRGPGEQFF. The DNA is TGTGCCAGCAGCTTAAGGGGTCCAGGGGAGCAGTTCTTC. The sequence links TRBV7-3 to TRBJ2-1; TRBD1 might be the D gene, on 5 matching bases. The CDR3 starts with the cysteine, ends with the phenylalanine, and has 13 residues. CDR3 DNA is the only sequence kept; it has 39 bases, read in frame from the first base. V loses 1 base of germline sequence and J loses 10 bases, and the interval between the two ends is 11 bases. Taken from the germline V gene, the CDR1 and CDR2 loops are SGHTA and FQGTGA.